The next 7 T cell receptor beta chains were all read from a single sample in a study of control samples from healthy donors and cancer patients. TCRdb keeps only in-frame clones here, not all; method: immunoSEQ multiplex PCR. Found here are some 190,000 clones, about 90% of them singletons; the top ten hold roughly 1.9%. The sample was blood. The receptor set was obtained from a man younger than 40 in good health.

The chain recombines TRBV29-1 with TRBJ2-6; TRBD1 agrees at 10 bases. In germline, CDR1 is SQVTM, CDR2 ANQGSEA. The length of the CDR3 is 17 residues. J lost 2 bases, V lost 4 bases, and 8 bases had no gene match. CDR3 amino acids: CSVAETGGSAGANVLTF. DNA of the CDR3: TGCAGCGTTGCTGAGACAGGGGGCTCAGCTGGGGCCAACGTCCTGACTTTC.

The rearrangement links TRBV13 to TRBJ1-1; D ambiguous. The CDR3 loop spans 14 amino acids. Trimming took 1 base from V and 1 from J, leaving 7 bases between them. Germline lookup yields CDR1 PRHDT and CDR2 FYEKMQ (reference sequence). The CDR3: CASSLAGANTEAFF. CDR3 nucleotide sequence: TGTGCCAGCAGCTTAGCCGGAGCGAACACTGAAGCTTTCTTT.

V gene TRBV7-8 combines with J gene TRBJ1-1, with D perhaps TRBD1 (6 bases). V lost 1 base to trimming and J lost 1 base, with 10 bases between them. CDR1 SGHVS and CDR2 FQNEAQ come from the germline V gene. This CDR3 spans 15 amino acids. Written as DNA, the CDR3 is TGTGCCAGCAGCTTAGGGGCCAGGGGGAACACTGAAGCTTTCTTT. Translated: CASSLGARGNTEAFF. Drawing the rest from reference TRBV7-8 and TRBJ1-1, the complete variable domain is GAGVSQSPRYKVAKRGQDVALRCDPISGHVSLFWYQQALGQGPEFLTYFQNEAQLDKSGLPSDRFFAERPEGSVSTLKIQRTQQEDSAVYLCASSLGARGNTEAFFGQGTRLTVV.

The chain recombines TRBV30 with TRBJ1-2; maybe TRBD1 (5 bases). Trimming shortened V by 3 bases and J by 4 bases, and 18 bases separated the two germline ends. This CDR3 is built from 15 residues. Germline CDR1 and CDR2: GTSNPN and SVGIG (reference sequence). The CDR3: CAWSPMSGGSYGYTF. CDR3 in DNA: TGTGCCTGGAGCCCCATGTCGGGGGGAAGCTATGGCTACACCTTC.

The genes are TRBV30 and TRBJ1-2, with 7 nucleotides matching TRBD1. This CDR3 comprises 15 residues. With V trimmed by 3 bases and J by 0 bases, 7 bases remained unmatched. Looked up from germline, CDR1 is GTSNPN and CDR2 is SVGIG (reference sequence). The CDR3 spells CAWRGPGTANYGYTF. CDR3 DNA: TGTGCCTGGAGAGGCCCCGGGACAGCTAACTATGGCTACACCTTC.

The chain carries TRBV5-1 and TRBJ1-4, with unresolved D. The germline V gene has CDR1 SGHRS and CDR2 YFSETQ. Trimming removed 4 bases from V and 0 bases from J, with 13 bases in between. CDR3 length: 16 amino acids. Here the CDR3 DNA reads TGCGCCAGCAGCCCTGTCGGAGGTGCAACTAATGAAAAACTGTTTTTT. Translation: CASSPVGGATNEKLFF. Together with reference TRBV5-1 and TRBJ1-4, the CDR3 gives the full variable domain: KAGVTQTPRYLIKTRGQQVTLSCSPISGHRSVSWYQQTPGQGLQFLFEYFSETQRNKGNFPGRFSGRQFSNSRSEMNVSTLELGDSALYLCASSPVGGATNEKLFFGSGTQLSVL.

J is TRBJ1-1 and V is TRBV2; D not resolved. V lost 2 bases to trimming and J lost 5 bases, with 12 bases between them. The V gene's germline CDR1 is SNHLY and CDR2 FYNNEI. CDR3 length: 14 residues. CDR3 DNA sequence: TGTGCCAGCAGTGAAAGGGAGGGTCGTACTGAAGCTTTCTTT. Translating gives CASSEREGRTEAFF.